The present T cell receptor beta chain was sequenced within a study of cytomegalovirus exposure and HLA in healthy donors. About the research overall: There were some 400 genotyped donors. Of these, 75% to 85% fell in the genetic ancestry cluster associated with self-reported Caucasian donors.

Turning to this clone: Its specificity is not known.

Primers included in the PCR were 60 Vbeta and 13 Jbeta primers. The method was immunoSEQ multiplex PCR; TCRdb's version includes in-frame clones alone and lacks a portion of them. The sample gives more than 100,000 clones, more than 75% of which show up once; about 1% is in the top ten. Broader study findings: Reported findings show TCR beta sequences accurately forecast HLA-A and HLA-B alleles in most subjects. A later analysis reported that several of the most significant clusters appeared to be linked to common viral pathogens, among them Epstein-Barr virus. Fewer N-insertions than the roughly 650-donor mean were reportedly shown by an Asian-associated ancestry cluster in a later analysis.

This CDR3 comprises 15 residues. Germline V gives CDR1 SGHRS, CDR2 YFSETQ. V lost 3 bases and J 3 bases, leaving 16 bases between the germline ends. The sequence derives from a male donor in good health and CMV-seronegative. The rearrangement joins TRBV5-1 to TRBJ2-7, with D perhaps matching TRBD1 (5 bases). The source material was PBMCs. CDR3 nucleotide sequence: TGCGCCAGCAGCTCGTCCGGACACGGAGACTACGAGCAGTACTTC. Its protein product is CASSSSGHGDYEQYF.